One and the same sample provided the 20 T cell receptor beta chains below, sequenced in a study of cytomegalovirus exposure and HLA in healthy donors. Primers: 60 Vbeta forward and 13 Jbeta reverse. Using immunoSEQ multiplex PCR, the repertoire was profiled, and TCRdb retains in-frame clones only, with some absent. Of tens of thousands of clones in the sample, roughly 70% were seen once. The source material was PBMCs. Receptors were obtained from a woman aged 25-40 years in good health and CMV-seronegative.

The chain joins TRBV25-1 to TRBJ2-5; 10 bases match TRBD1. The DNA matches TRBJ2-7 better at its end, which makes the J call doubtful. Germline-derived CDR1 and CDR2 are MGHDK and SYGVNS. This CDR3 has 17 residues. This chain's CDR3 is CASSRNSGTGDSYEQYF. Written as DNA, the CDR3 is TGTGCCAGCAGCCGGAATTCGGGGACAGGGGACTCTTACGAGCAGTACTTC.

The chain carries TRBV10-3 and TRBJ2-5, with 11 positions matching TRBD2. Germline CDR1 is ENHRY and CDR2 is SYGVKD. This CDR3 has 15 amino acids. J was trimmed by 5 bases and V by 4 bases; bases with no gene match: 6. CDR3 protein: CAISASGGTRETQYF. In DNA, the CDR3 is TGTGCCATCAGTGCTAGCGGGGGGACCAGGGAGACCCAGTACTTC.

This chain links TRBV6-5 with TRBJ1-2, with D unclear. The CDR3 is 14 residues long. Between the trimmed V and J ends, which lost 4 bases and 4 bases, there was a span of 13 bases. Germline V gives CDR1 MNHEY, CDR2 SVGAGI. CDR3 DNA sequence: TGTGCCAGCAGTTCTTTCGGGAGACCCTATGGCTACACCTTC. Its translation: CASSSFGRPYGYTF.

This clone was seen just once. V is TRBV7-2 and J is TRBJ2-7, with TRBD1 matching over 7 bases. Germline V gene data show CDR1 as SGHTA and CDR2 as FQGNSA. This CDR3 is built from 14 residues. Germline trimming cut 1 base from V and 6 bases from J; bases unmatched to any gene: 6. The CDR3 region is CASSLVGRGSEQYF. CDR3 nucleotide sequence: TGTGCCAGCAGCTTAGTGGGCAGGGGGTCCGAGCAGTACTTC.

The V and J genes are TRBV6-5 and TRBJ2-7; 8 bases match TRBD1. The trim removed 4 bases at V and 1 base at J, leaving 3 bases unmatched. The CDR3 is 14 amino acids. Germline V lookup: CDR1 MNHEY, CDR2 SVGAGI. CDR3 protein: CASSLDRDSYEQYF. The CDR3 nucleotides are TGTGCCAGCAGTTTGGACAGGGATTCCTACGAGCAGTACTTC.

This rearrangement joins TRBV30 to TRBJ1-5, with a possible D match to TRBD1 (5 bases). The V end lost 4 bases, the J end lost 3 bases, and 10 bases lay between the germline ends. This CDR3 region has 13 residues. CDR1 GTSNPN and CDR2 SVGIG come from the germline V gene (reference sequence). The CDR3 is CAWTRGLNQPQHF. The CDR3 DNA sequence: TGTGCCTGGACGAGGGGACTCAATCAGCCCCAGCATTTT.

This clone occurred once. The gene calls are TRBV10-3 and TRBJ1-1, with a tentative D call TRBD1 (6 bases). V shed 2 bases and J shed 7 bases, with 17 bases lying between them. The CDR3 runs to 15 residues. Germline-derived CDR1 and CDR2 are ENHRY and SYGVKD. The chain's CDR3 is CAISEGGRVGDEAFF. The CDR3 DNA reads TGTGCCATCAGTGAGGGGGGCAGGGTAGGTGATGAAGCTTTCTTT.

The chain is built from TRBV7-8 and TRBJ1-2; 7 nucleotides line up with TRBD1. This CDR3 is built from 19 residues. J gave up 2 bases and V 5 bases, and 20 bases lay outside the gene matches. The germline CDR1 and CDR2 sequences are SGHVS and FQNEAQ. The CDR3 region is CASSQTFRTSGTENYGYTF. The CDR3 DNA reads TGTGCCAGCAGCCAAACGTTTCGTACATCCGGGACAGAAAACTATGGCTACACCTTC. Drawing the rest from reference TRBV7-8 and TRBJ1-2, the complete variable domain is GAGVSQSPRYKVAKRGQDVALRCDPISGHVSLFWYQQALGQGPEFLTYFQNEAQLDKSGLPSDRFFAERPEGSVSTLKIQRTQQEDSAVYLCASSQTFRTSGTENYGYTFGSGTRLTVV.

This clone was detected only once. The CDR3 DNA sequence: TGCGCCAGCAGCGCCACTTCGGGACTCAATATTTCACCCCTCCACTTT. This encodes CASSATSGLNISPLHF. The J gene is TRBJ1-6, the V gene TRBV5-1; TRBD1 is a possible D gene (5 bases). Trimming removed 4 bases at V and 9 bases at J, with 20 bases between. The CDR3 loop spans 16 amino acids. Looked up from germline, CDR1 is SGHRS and CDR2 is YFSETQ.

This rearrangement joins TRBV4-3 to TRBJ1-3; TRBD1 agrees at 8 bases. This CDR3 contains 17 residues. V shed 1 base and J 3 bases; nucleotides not matched to a gene: 8. Germline V gene lookup returns CDR1 LGHNA and CDR2 YSLEER. This CDR3 reads CASSQVGTGGGGNTIYF. In DNA, the CDR3 is TGCGCCAGCAGCCAAGTGGGTACAGGGGGAGGTGGAAACACCATATATTTT.

The chain is built from TRBV9 and TRBJ2-3; 8 positions match TRBD2. Trimming cost V 1 base and J 2 bases; bases outside gene matches: 6. Germline-derived CDR1 and CDR2 are SGDLS and YYNGEE. The CDR3 has 16 amino acids. The CDR3 sequence: CASSVSRTSLTDTQYF. The CDR3 DNA sequence: TGTGCCAGCAGCGTAAGCCGGACTAGCCTCACAGATACGCAGTATTTT.

The CDR3 is CASSKVGGANTEAFF. The CDR3 bases are TGTGCCAGCAGCAAAGTAGGGGGGGCGAACACTGAAGCTTTCTTT. The chain couples TRBV21-1 to TRBJ1-1. TRBV21-1 is annotated as a pseudogene. The CDR3 is made up of 15 amino acids.

The chain uses TRBV30 and TRBJ2-5; tentative D call: TRBD1 (6 bases). The V and J ends lost 0 bases and 0 bases respectively, with 8 bases between them. Germline V CDR1 and CDR2: GTSNPN, SVGIG (reference sequence). This CDR3 spans 14 amino acids. The DNA of the CDR3 is TGTGCCTGGAGTGTCGGGACAAACCAAGAGACCCAGTACTTC. Translation gives CAWSVGTNQETQYF.

The sample holds a few counts of this clone. The chain links TRBV4-2 to TRBJ2-7; TRBD2 matches at 8 bases. The germline CDR1 and CDR2 sequences are LGHNA and YNFKEQ. The V segment lost 3 bases and the J segment 5 bases; nucleotides outside the gene matches: 12. The length of the CDR3 is 16 residues. The CDR3 DNA sequence: TGTGCCAGCAGCCACCACCCCGAGCGGGGGTCTCACGAGCAGTACTTC. Translating gives CASSHHPERGSHEQYF.

J is TRBJ2-2 and V is TRBV6-6; D unresolved. CDR3 length: 15 amino acids. The germline gives CDR1 MNHNY, CDR2 SVGAGI (reference sequence). With 3 bases removed from V and 0 bases from J, the gap between germline ends came to 8 bases. In DNA form, the CDR3 reads TGTGCCAGCAGTTATGAGGAACCGAACACCGGGGAGCTGTTTTTT. This translates into CASSYEEPNTGELFF.

V usage is TRBV9 and J usage is TRBJ2-2; D perhaps matches TRBD1 (5 bases). The CDR3 has 15 amino acids. Trimming removed 4 bases from V and 2 bases from J, with 12 bases in between. The V gene's germline CDR1 is SGDLS and CDR2 YYNGEE. CDR3 in amino acids: CASSLRQINTGELFF. The CDR3 DNA reads as TGTGCCAGCAGCCTCCGACAGATAAACACCGGGGAGCTGTTTTTT.

About this clone itself: Since no conserved phenylalanine or tryptophan closes the CDR3, a read error is the likely cause. The chain uses TRBV19 and TRBJ1-3, with 7 bases fitting TRBD1. Germline loops: CDR1 LNHDA, CDR2 SQIVND (reference sequence). Trimming cost V 4 bases and J 4 bases; bases outside gene matches: 4. This CDR3 contains 14 residues. CDR3 amino acids: CASSTSGGGNTIYV. DNA for the CDR3: TGTGCCAGTAGTACATCAGGGGGAGGAAACACCATATATGTT.

CDR3 amino acids: CASSRGDGSYNEQFF. The CDR3 DNA is TGTGCCAGCAGCAGGGGTGATGGCTCCTACAATGAGCAGTTCTTC. The chain uses TRBV5-6 and TRBJ2-1, with a weak D call TRBD1 (5 bases). This CDR3 has 15 amino acids. V was shortened by 4 bases and J by 0 bases, with 11 bases between the two germline ends. Per germline, CDR1 SGHDT and CDR2 YYEEEE.

V gene TRBV10-1 combines with J gene TRBJ1-3, with D unresolved. The CDR3 loop spans 16 amino acids. The V gene lost 2 bases and the J gene lost 4 bases, with 15 bases spanning the gap. Germline lookup yields CDR1 WNHNN and CDR2 SYGVQD (reference sequence). The DNA of the CDR3 is TGCGCCAGCAGTGAGCTCCCAGCGGGATCAGGAAACACCATATATTTT. Its translation: CASSELPAGSGNTIYF.

V and J are TRBV2 and TRBJ2-3; the match to TRBD2 covers 12 bases. Trimming at V came to 2 bases and at J to 0 bases, leaving 6 bases not matched to a gene. Germline loops: CDR1 SNHLY, CDR2 FYNNEI. The CDR3 runs 18 residues. DNA for the CDR3: TGTGCCAGCAGTGAATTCCCGACTAGCGGGGGCAGCACAGATACGCAGTATTTT. Amino acids: CASSEFPTSGGSTDTQYF.